This T cell receptor beta chain emerged from a study of T cells after yellow fever vaccination. At the level of the study: Preparing low-cell-number fractions relied on SMART-Seq v4 Ultra Low Input.

Study outcomes and limitations: Abundant contaminating clonotypes from the bulk population could appear in FACS-sorted repertoires.

The CDR3 totals 18 residues. The J segment lost 3 bases and the V segment lost 3 bases, leaving 12 bases of the junction unmatched. Germline V lookup: CDR1 SGDLS, CDR2 YYNGEE. This clonotype has ten or more counts. Its antigen is unidentified. MiXCR, run by TCRdb on the 5' RACE reads, gives a single entry per CDR3 protein. Altogether some 550,000 distinct CDR3 sequences are present, under 25% being singletons, with the ten largest covering 13% to 15%. This specimen was PBMCs, taken 15 days after the yellow fever booster vaccination. This clonotype was sampled from a man younger than 45 who received the YFV17D yellow fever vaccine. The chain joins TRBV9 to TRBJ2-3, with 11 bases that match TRBD2. DNA of the CDR3: TGTGCCAGCAGCGAGACCCTTAGCGGGAGGGCCGGGACAGATACGCAGTATTTT. This sequence encodes CASSETLSGRAGTDTQYF.